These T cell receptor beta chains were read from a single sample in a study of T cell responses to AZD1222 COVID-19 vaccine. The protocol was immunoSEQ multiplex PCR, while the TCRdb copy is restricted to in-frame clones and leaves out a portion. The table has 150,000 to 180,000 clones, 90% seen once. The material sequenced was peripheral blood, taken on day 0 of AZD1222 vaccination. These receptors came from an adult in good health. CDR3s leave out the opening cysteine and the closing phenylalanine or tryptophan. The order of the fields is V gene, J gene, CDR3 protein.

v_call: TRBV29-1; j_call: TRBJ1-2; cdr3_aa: SVRGSGTGGYT
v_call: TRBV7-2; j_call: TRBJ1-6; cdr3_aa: ASSSWTPSSSPLH
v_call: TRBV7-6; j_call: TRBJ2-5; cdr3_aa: ASSWDATRGQETQY
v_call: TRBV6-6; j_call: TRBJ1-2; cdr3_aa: ASSYPIHAGDGYT
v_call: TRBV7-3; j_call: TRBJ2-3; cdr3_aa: ASSPQSYVDTQY
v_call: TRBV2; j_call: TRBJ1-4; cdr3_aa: ASSSRGGEKLF
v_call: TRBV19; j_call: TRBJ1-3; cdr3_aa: ASSPRTVNSGNTIY
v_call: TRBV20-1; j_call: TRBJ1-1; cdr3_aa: SPWDTEAF
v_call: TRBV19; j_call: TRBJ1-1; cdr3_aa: ASSLTEGLMNTEAF
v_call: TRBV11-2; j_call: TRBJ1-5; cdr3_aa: ASSLSLGQPQH
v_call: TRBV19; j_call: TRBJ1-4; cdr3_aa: ASSLAATNEKLF
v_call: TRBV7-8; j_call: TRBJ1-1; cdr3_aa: ASSLGLGTEAF
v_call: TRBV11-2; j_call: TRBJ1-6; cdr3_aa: ASSPTRDRVYNSPLH
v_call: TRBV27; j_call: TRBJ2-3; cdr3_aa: ASSLKGPGTDTQY
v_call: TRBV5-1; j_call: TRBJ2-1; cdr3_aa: ASSSSGRVAYNEQF
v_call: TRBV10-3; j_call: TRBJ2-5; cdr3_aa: AAKSGLGDGETQY
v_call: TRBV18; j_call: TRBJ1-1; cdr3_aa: ASSPRQATNTEAF
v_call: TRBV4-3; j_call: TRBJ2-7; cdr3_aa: ASSQHRDRAYEQY
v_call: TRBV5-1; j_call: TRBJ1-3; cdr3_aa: ASSSAQGSGNTIY
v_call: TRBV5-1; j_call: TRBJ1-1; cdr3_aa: ASSLEALMNTEAF
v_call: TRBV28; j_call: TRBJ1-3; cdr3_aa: ASSLLQSFSGNTIY
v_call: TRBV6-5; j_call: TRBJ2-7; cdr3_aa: ASSYSRVTEQY
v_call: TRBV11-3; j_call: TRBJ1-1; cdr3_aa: ASSPRPGTGDTEAF
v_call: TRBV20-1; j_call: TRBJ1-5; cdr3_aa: SAGRSQH
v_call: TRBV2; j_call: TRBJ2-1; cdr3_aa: ASSVGANEQF
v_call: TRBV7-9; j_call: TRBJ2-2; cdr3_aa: ASSPIMVRLADNTGELF
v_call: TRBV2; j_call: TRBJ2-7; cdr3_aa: ASSPRDVSYEQY
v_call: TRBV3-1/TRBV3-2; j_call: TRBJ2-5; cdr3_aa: ASSPGGETQY
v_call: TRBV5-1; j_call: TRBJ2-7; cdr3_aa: ASSLGPGTGWDEQY
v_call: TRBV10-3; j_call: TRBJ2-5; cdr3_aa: AIGIQGGFGETQY
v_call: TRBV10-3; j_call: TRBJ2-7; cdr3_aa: AISESAGGGSGEQY
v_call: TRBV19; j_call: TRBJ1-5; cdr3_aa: ASSINRGGKQPQH
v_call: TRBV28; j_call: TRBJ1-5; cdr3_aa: ASSPNGGGWNQPQH
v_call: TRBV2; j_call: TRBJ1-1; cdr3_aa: ASSQGRAMNTEAF
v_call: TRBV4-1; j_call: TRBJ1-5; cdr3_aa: ASSQDIQGAMIQPQH
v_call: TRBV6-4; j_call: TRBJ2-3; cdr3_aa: ASSDSGIKDTQY
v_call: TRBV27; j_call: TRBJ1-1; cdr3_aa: ASSLYGRMNTEAF
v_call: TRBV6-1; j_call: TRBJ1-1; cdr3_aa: ASSEVTGDTEAF
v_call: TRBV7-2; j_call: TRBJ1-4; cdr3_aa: ASSFRATGGREKLF
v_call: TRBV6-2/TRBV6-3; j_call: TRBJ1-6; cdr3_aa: ASSYGRDDSPLH
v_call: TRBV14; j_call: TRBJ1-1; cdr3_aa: ASSQESGGTEAF
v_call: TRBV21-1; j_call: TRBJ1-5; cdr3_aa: ASSKTLQGRDSNQPQH
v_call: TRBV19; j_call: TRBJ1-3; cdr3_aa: ASSIVGNTIY
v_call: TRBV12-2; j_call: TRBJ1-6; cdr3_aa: ASPRGRPYSPLH
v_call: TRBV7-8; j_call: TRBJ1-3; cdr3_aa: ASSLGGIGSGNTIY
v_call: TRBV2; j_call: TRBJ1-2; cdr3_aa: ASFIYSETNYGYT
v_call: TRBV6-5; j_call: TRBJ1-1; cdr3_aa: ASTNGLNTEAF
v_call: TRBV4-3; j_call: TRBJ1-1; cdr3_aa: ASSPWDRDIDGRNTEAF
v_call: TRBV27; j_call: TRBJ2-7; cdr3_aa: ASSLTRSYEQY
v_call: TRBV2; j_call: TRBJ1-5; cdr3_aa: ASSLGEGQPQH
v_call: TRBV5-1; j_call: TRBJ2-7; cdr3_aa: ASSFVGQGNEQY
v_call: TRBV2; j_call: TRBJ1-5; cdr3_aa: ASSDRGGGGQPQH
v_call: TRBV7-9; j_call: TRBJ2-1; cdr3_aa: ASSSIGYRGGGEQF